This T cell receptor (beta chain) was recorded in a study of identical twins. Each donor was a healthy Caucasian. Trimming pared 2 bases from V and 0 bases from J, leaving 8 bases between. This CDR3 contains 14 residues. The V gene's germline CDR1 is LNHDA and CDR2 SQIVND (reference sequence). With template switching, a universal primer site was added, and the cDNA carried unique molecular identifiers. TCRdb independently ran MiXCR on the 5' RACE reads; one entry per CDR3 protein. Among about 460,000 distinct CDR3 sequences listed, around 14% were seen once. In addition, the sample was reused for a study of yellow fever vaccine responses in identical twins.

The J gene is TRBJ2-7, the V gene TRBV19; D possibly uses TRBD1 or TRBD2 (6 bases each). The clonotype was recovered from a young woman in good health. Sequenced material: CD4+ T cells sorted from blood. The CDR3 protein is CASSIRGPSYEQYF. The CDR3, as DNA: TGTGCCAGTAGTATACGGGGGCCCTCCTACGAGCAGTACTTC.